This T cell receptor (beta chain) derives from a study of control samples from healthy donors and cancer patients. Trimming cost V 5 bases and J 0 bases, with 10 bases left between them. Germline V gene lookup returns CDR1 LNHDA and CDR2 SQIVND (reference sequence). CDR3 length equals 14 residues. Libraries were prepared by immunoSEQ multiplex PCR; TCRdb keeps only in-frame clonotypes and omits some of them. Of around 100,000 clones detected, roughly 89% appear once; the ten largest clones hold around 3%. The TCR sequence derives from a human donor in good health. The donor label of this sample is uncertain. The chain combines TRBV19 with TRBJ1-2, with D possibly being TRBD1 (5 bases). Material: blood. The CDR3 DNA sequence: TGTGCCAGTAGTTTCCAGGGACCTAACTATGGCTACACCTTC. This codes for CASSFQGPNYGYTF.